The 9 T cell receptor beta chains reported below all come from one sample, sequenced in a study of cytomegalovirus exposure and HLA in healthy donors. In the PCR, 60 Vbeta and 13 Jbeta primers were used. The repertoire was sequenced with immunoSEQ multiplex PCR; TCRdb's copy has only in-frame clones and lacks some. The table includes roughly 160,000 clones, approximately 71% detected once. Sequencing was carried out using PBMCs. Every receptor here comes from a girl aged 10-17 years in good health and CMV-seronegative.

The chain has TRBV7-3 and TRBJ1-1; D gene unclear. In germline, CDR1 is SGHTA, CDR2 FQGTGA. The CDR3 is made up of 18 amino acids. V lost 5 bases and J 0 bases, leaving 22 bases between the germline ends. This chain's CDR3 is CASSPLPMAADMNTEAFF. For the CDR3, the DNA is TGTGCCAGCAGCCCGCTCCCAATGGCCGCTGACATGAACACTGAAGCTTTCTTT.

This clone was observed a few times. The rearrangement joins TRBV5-1 to TRBJ1-2; D is unclear. V was trimmed by 4 bases and J by 3 bases, leaving 13 bases between them. This CDR3 spans 14 amino acids. CDR1 and CDR2 from the germline V gene are SGHRS and YFSETQ. CDR3 region: CASSKQDGDYGYTF. CDR3 nucleotide sequence: TGCGCCAGCAGCAAGCAAGACGGAGACTATGGCTACACCTTC. The variable domain in full, completed from reference TRBV5-1 and TRBJ1-2, reads KAGVTQTPRYLIKTRGQQVTLSCSPISGHRSVSWYQQTPGQGLQFLFEYFSETQRNKGNFPGRFSGRQFSNSRSEMNVSTLELGDSALYLCASSKQDGDYGYTFGSGTRLTVV.

With respect to this clone: An end of the junction does not agree with germline; a read error may underlie this. The rearrangement joins TRBV6-6 to TRBJ2-7; a weak D match, TRBD1 (6 bases). This CDR3 comprises 14 residues. The V gene's germline CDR1 is MNHNY and CDR2 SVGAGI (reference sequence). The CDR3: CASSYSASVGTSSF. Written as DNA, the CDR3 is TGTGCCAGCAGTTACTCTGCGAGTGTAGGGACATCATCCTTC.

The chain combines TRBV12-5 with TRBJ2-5; D is uncertain. The DNA matches TRBJ2-7 better at its end, which makes the J call doubtful. This CDR3 region has 13 residues. Germline loops: CDR1 LGHNT, CDR2 FRNRAP. The CDR3 reads CASGLPNSYEQYF. The CDR3 coding sequence is TGTGCTAGTGGTCTCCCCAACTCCTACGAGCAGTACTTC.

The V gene is TRBV4-1, the J gene TRBJ1-5, with D hard to call. Germline V gene data show CDR1 as MGHRA and CDR2 as YSYEKL. This CDR3 region has 16 residues. V shed 0 bases and J shed 0 bases, with 9 bases lying between them. The CDR3 bases are TGCGCCAGCAGCCAAGAACAACAGTATAGCAATCAGCCCCAGCATTTT. This translates into CASSQEQQYSNQPQHF.

V and J are TRBV5-5 and TRBJ1-1, with a weak D call TRBD1 (6 bases). V lost 1 base, J lost 1 base, and 11 bases lay in between. This CDR3 spans 15 amino acids. The germline V gene has CDR1 SGHKS and CDR2 YYEKEE (reference sequence). CDR3 in amino acids: CASSLRPGANTEAFF. As DNA, the CDR3 is TGTGCCAGCAGCTTGCGTCCAGGGGCGAACACTGAAGCTTTCTTT.

This clone was found a few times. This rearrangement joins TRBV5-6 to TRBJ2-7; perhaps TRBD2 as D (6 bases). The CDR3 totals 14 residues. Trimming removed 7 bases at V and 3 bases at J, with 17 bases between. Germline-derived CDR1 and CDR2 are SGHDT and YYEEEE. The CDR3 nucleotides are TGTGCCAGCTCCCGGCGGGGAGCAATCTACGAGCAGTACTTC. Translating it yields CASSRRGAIYEQYF.

The V gene is TRBV27, the J gene TRBJ1-5; TRBD1 might be the D (5 bases). V lost 3 bases to trimming and J lost 0 bases, with 18 bases between them. The CDR3 covers 18 residues. CDR1 is MNHEY and CDR2 is SMNVEV in the germline V gene (reference sequence). The CDR3 loop is CASSFVSGTPHSNQPQHF. CDR3 in DNA: TGTGCCAGCAGTTTCGTCAGCGGGACCCCTCATAGCAATCAGCCCCAGCATTTT.

This clone has more than one count but fewer than ten. The rearrangement uses TRBV6-6 and TRBJ1-2; D remains ambiguous. The CDR3 has 13 residues. CDR1 MNHNY and CDR2 SVGAGI come from the germline V gene (reference sequence). Trimming removed 5 bases at V and 1 base at J, with 8 bases between. CDR3 coding DNA: TGTGCCAGCAGTGTCCGGGATAACTATGGCTACACCTTC. The encoded protein is CASSVRDNYGYTF.